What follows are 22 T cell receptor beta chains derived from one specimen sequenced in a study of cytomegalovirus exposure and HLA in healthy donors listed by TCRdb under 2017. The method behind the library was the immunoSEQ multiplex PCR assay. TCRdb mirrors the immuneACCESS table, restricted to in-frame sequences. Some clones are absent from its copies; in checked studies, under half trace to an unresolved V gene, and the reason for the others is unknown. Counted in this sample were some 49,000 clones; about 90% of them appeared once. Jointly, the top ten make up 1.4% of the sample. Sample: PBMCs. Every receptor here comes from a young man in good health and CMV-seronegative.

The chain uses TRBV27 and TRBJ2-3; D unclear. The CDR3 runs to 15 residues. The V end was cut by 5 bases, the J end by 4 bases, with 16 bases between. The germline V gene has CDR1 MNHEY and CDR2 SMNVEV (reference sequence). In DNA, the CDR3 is TGTGCCAGCAGTGTACTTCTAGGTTTTCCAGATACGCAGTATTTT. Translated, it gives CASSVLLGFPDTQYF.

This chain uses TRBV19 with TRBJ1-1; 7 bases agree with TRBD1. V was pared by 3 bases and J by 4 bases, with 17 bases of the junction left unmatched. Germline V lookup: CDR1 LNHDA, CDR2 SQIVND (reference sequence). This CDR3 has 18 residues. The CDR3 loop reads CASSISRDQGVSGTEAFF. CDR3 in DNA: TGTGCCAGTAGTATTTCCCGCGACCAGGGGGTATCGGGCACTGAAGCTTTCTTT.

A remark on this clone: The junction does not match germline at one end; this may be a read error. CDR3 bases: TGTGCCAGCAGGGAAGTCGTACAGGGCTCTGGAAACACCATATATTTT. This gives the protein CASREVVQGSGNTIYF. The gene calls are TRBV6-1 and TRBJ1-3, with TRBD1 as a possible D gene (6 bases). This CDR3 is 16 amino acids long. Germline CDR1 MNHNS, CDR2 SASEGT.

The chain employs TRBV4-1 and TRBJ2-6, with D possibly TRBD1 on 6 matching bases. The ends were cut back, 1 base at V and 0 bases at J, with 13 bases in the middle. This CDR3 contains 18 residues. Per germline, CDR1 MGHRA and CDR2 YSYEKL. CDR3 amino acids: CASSQADSAVSGANVLTF. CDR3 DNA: TGCGCCAGCAGCCAAGCGGACAGTGCGGTCTCTGGGGCCAACGTCCTGACTTTC.

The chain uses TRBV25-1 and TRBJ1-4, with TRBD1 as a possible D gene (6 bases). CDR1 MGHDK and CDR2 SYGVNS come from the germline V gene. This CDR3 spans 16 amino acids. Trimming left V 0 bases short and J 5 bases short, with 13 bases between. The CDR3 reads CASSEYPTGPNEKLFF. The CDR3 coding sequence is TGTGCCAGCAGTGAATACCCGACAGGACCAAATGAAAAACTGTTTTTT. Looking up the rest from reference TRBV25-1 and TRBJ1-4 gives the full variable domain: EADIYQTPRYLVIGTGKKITLECSQTMGHDKMYWYQQDPGMELHLIHYSYGVNSTEKGDLSSESTVSRIRTEHFPLTLESARPSHTSQYLCASSEYPTGPNEKLFFGSGTQLSVL.

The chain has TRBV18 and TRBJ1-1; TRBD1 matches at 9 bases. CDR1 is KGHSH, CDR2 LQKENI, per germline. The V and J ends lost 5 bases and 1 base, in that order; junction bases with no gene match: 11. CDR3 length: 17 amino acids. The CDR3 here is CASSGIRSGQGNTEAFF. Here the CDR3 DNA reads TGTGCCAGCTCAGGCATACGTTCGGGACAGGGGAACACTGAAGCTTTCTTT.

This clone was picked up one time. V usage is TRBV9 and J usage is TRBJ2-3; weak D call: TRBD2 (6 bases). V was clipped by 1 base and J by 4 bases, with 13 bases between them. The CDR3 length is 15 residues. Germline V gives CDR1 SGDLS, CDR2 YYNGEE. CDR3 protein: CASSVLAMGADTQYF. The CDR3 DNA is TGTGCCAGCAGCGTACTAGCGATGGGGGCAGATACGCAGTATTTT.

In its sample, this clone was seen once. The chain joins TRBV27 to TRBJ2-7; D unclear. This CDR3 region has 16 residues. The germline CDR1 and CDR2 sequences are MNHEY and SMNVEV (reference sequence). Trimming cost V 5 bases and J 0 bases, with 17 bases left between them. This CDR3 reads CASSPRLAGSSYEQYF. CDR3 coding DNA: TGTGCCAGCAGTCCCCGCCTCGCTGGTAGCTCCTACGAGCAGTACTTC.

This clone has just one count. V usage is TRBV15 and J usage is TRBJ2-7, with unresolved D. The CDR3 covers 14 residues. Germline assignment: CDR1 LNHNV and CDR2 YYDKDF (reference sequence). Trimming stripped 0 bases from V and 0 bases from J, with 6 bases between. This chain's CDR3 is CATSRDQDSYEQYF. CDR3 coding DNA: TGTGCCACCAGCAGAGATCAGGACTCCTACGAGCAGTACTTC.

As DNA, the CDR3 is TGTGCCAGCTCAACAAAACAGGGTGAGAGTGGCTACACCTTC. Translated, it gives CASSTKQGESGYTF. This chain connects TRBV18 to TRBJ1-2; TRBD1 is a possible D gene (6 bases). Germline V CDR1 and CDR2: KGHSH, LQKENI. The CDR3 is 14 residues long. V lost 5 bases to trimming and J lost 7 bases, with 17 bases between them.

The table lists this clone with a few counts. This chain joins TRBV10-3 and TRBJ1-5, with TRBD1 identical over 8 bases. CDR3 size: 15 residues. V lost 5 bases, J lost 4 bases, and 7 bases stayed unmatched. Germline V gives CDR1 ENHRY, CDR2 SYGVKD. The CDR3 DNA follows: TGTGCCATCAGTCAGGGACAGGCTGGGAATCAGCCCCAGCATTTT. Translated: CAISQGQAGNQPQHF.

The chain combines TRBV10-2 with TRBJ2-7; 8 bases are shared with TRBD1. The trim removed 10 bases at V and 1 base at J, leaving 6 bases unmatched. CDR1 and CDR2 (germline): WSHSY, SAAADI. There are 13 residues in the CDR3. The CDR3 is CATSTGESYEQYF. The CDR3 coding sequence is TGCGCCACTTCGACAGGGGAGTCCTACGAGCAGTACTTC.

The CDR3 here is CASSAGQGRYEQFF. For the CDR3, the DNA is TGTGCCAGCAGCGCGGGACAGGGCAGGTATGAGCAGTTCTTC. V and J are TRBV13 and TRBJ2-1; 9 nucleotides agree with TRBD1. V trimming: 5 bases; J trimming: 8 bases; junction bases outside the gene matches: 7. The germline gives CDR1 PRHDT, CDR2 FYEKMQ (reference sequence). The CDR3 is 14 residues long.

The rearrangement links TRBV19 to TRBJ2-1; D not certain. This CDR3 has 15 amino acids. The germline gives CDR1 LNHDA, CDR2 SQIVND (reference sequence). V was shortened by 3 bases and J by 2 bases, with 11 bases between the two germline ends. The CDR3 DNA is TGTGCCAGTAGTATCTCTCGCGAACCCTACAATGAGCAGTTCTTC. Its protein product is CASSISREPYNEQFF.

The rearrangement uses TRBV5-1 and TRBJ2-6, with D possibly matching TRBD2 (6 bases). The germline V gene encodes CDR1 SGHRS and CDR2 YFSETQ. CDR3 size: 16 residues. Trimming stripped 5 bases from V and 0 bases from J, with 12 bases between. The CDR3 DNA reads TGCGCCAGCAGTGCTAGCGTAAGCTCTGGGGCCAACGTCCTGACTTTC. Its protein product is CASSASVSSGANVLTF.

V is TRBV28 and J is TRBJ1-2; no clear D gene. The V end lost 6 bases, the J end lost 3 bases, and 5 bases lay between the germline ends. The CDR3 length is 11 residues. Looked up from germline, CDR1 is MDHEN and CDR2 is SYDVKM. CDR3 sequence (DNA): TGTGCCAGCAGCCTAGACTATGGCTACACCTTC. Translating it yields CASSLDYGYTF.

The CDR3 spells CATTLAGGYNEQFF. For the CDR3, the DNA is TGTGCCACCACTTTAGCGGGAGGGTACAATGAGCAGTTCTTC. The V and J genes are TRBV15 and TRBJ2-1, with 11 bases lining up with TRBD2. CDR1 is LNHNV, CDR2 YYDKDF, per germline (reference sequence). V shed 7 bases and J 4 bases; nucleotides not matched to a gene: 3. This CDR3 comprises 14 residues.

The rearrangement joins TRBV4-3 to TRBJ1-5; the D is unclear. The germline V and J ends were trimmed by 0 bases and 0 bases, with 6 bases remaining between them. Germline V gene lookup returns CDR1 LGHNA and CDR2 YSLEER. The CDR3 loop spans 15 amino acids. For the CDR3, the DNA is TGCGCCAGCAGCCAAGATGAGGATAGCAATCAGCCCCAGCATTTT. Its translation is CASSQDEDSNQPQHF.

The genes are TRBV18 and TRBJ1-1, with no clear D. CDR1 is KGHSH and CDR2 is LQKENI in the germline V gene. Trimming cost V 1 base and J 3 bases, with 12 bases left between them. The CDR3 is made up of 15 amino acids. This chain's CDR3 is CASSPQPGWDTEAFF. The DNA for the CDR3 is TGTGCCAGCTCACCACAACCGGGATGGGACACTGAAGCTTTCTTT.

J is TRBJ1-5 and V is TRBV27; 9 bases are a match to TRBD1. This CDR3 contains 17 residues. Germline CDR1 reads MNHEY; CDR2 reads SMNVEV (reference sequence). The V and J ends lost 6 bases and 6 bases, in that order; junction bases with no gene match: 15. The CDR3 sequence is CASSYYGTGRLSQPQHF. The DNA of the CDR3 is TGTGCCAGCAGCTACTATGGGACAGGGAGGTTGAGTCAGCCCCAGCATTTT.

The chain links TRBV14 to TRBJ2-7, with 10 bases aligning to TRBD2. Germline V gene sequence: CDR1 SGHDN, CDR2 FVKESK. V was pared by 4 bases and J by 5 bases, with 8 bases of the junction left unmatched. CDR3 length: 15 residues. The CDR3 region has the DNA TGTGCCAGCAGCCTTCCGGGACTAGCGTACCACGAGCAGTACTTC. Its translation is CASSLPGLAYHEQYF.

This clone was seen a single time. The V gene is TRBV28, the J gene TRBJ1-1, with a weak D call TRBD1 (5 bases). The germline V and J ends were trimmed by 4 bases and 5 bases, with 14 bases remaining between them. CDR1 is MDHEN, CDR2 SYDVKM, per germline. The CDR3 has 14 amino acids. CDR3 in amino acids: CASSYPGGGTEAFF. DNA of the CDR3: TGTGCCAGCAGTTACCCGGGGGGGGGTACTGAAGCTTTCTTT.